The sequence of this TCR beta chain was determined in a study of shared clonotypes between healthy human individuals. To note about this clone: Its target is unknown.

TCRdb's table, derived via immunoSEQ multiplex PCR, lists solely in-frame clones and lacks some. The repertoire holds some 2,000,000 clones, with about 95% as singletons. Between the trimmed V and J ends, which lost 4 bases and 4 bases, there was a span of 10 bases. Looked up from germline, CDR1 is SGHTA and CDR2 is FQGTGA. The CDR3 is made up of 13 amino acids. Study-level findings and limits: The sharing of 4.5% to 5% of naive CD4 clonotypes was seen across a handful of donors. Non-shared clonotypes had lower generation probabilities than clonotypes shared by all four sorted-subset donors. As a rule, naive subsets had a larger estimated richness than memory subsets.

Partitioning of CD4+ cells yielded a CD45RA+ naive subset and a CD45RA-negative memory subset. The specimen sequenced was naive CD4+ T cells sorted from blood. Subset given: CD45RA+ positively selected. V gene TRBV7-3 combines with J gene TRBJ1-2, with D uncertain. This receptor was obtained from a man between 18 and 29 years old in good health. The CDR3 reads CASSSRGGYGYTF. CDR3 bases: TGTGCCAGCAGCTCGCGGGGAGGCTATGGCTACACCTTC.